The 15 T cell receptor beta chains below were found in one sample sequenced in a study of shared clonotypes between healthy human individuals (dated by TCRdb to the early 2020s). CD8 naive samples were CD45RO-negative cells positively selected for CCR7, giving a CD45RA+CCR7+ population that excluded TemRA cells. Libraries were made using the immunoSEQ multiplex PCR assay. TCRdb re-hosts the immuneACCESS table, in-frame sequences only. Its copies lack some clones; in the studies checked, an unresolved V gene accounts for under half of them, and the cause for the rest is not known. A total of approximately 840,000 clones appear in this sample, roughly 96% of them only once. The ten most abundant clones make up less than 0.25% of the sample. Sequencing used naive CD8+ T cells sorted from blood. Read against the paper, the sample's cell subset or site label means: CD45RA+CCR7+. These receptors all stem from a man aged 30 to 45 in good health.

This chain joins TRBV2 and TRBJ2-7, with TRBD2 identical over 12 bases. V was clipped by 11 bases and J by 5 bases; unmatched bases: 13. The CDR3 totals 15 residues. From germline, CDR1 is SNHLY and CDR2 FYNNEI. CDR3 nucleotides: TGTGCCCTAAGGACTAGCGGGATCAGATTGGACGAGCAGTACTTC. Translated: CALRTSGIRLDEQYF.

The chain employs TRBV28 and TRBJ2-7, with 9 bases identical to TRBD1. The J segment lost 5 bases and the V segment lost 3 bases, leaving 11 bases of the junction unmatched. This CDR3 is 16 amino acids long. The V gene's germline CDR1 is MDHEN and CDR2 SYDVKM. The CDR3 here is CASSLRLGTGNHEQYF. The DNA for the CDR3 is TGTGCCAGCAGTTTGCGACTTGGGACAGGGAACCACGAGCAGTACTTC.

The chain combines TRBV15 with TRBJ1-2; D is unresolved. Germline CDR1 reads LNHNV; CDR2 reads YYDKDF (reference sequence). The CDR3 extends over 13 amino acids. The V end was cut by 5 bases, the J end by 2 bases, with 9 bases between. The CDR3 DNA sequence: TGTGCCACCAGCTCTGATGTGAACTATGGCTACACCTTC. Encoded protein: CATSSDVNYGYTF.

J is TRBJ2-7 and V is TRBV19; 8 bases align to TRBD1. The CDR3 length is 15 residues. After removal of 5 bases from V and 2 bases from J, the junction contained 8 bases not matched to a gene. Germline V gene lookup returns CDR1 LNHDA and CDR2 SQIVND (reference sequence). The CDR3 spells CASSEGQAKTYEQYF. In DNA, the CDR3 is TGTGCCAGTAGTGAGGGACAGGCGAAGACCTACGAGCAGTACTTC.

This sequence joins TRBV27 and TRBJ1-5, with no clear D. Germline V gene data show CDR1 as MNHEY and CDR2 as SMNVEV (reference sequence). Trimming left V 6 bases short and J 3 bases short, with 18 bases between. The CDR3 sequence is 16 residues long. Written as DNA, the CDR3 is TGTGCCAGCAGACCGATTGGGGTTGGCCCCAATCAGCCCCAGCATTTT. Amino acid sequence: CASRPIGVGPNQPQHF.

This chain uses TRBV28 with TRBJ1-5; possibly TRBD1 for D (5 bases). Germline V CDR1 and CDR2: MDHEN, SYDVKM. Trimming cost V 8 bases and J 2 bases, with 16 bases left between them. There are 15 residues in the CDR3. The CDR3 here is CASGPDRDRNQPQHF. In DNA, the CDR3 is TGTGCCAGCGGACCAGACAGAGATCGCAATCAGCCCCAGCATTTT. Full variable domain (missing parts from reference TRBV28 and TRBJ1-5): DVKVTQSSRYLVKRTGEKVFLECVQDMDHENMFWYRQDPGLGLRLIYFSYDVKMKEKGDIPEGYSVSREKKERFSLILESASTNQTSMYLCASGPDRDRNQPQHFGDGTRLSIL.

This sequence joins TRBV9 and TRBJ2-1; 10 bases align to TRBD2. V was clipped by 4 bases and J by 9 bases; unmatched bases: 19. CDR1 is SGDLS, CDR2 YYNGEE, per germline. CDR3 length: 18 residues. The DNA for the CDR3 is TGTGCCAGCAGCAGACGAACAGGATCAGCGGGAGGGCCGGTTGAGCAGTTCTTC. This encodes CASSRRTGSAGGPVEQFF. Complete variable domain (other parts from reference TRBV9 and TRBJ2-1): DSGVTQTPKHLITATGQRVTLRCSPRSGDLSVYWYQQSLDQGLQFLIQYYNGEERAKGNILERFSAQQFPDLHSELNLSSLELGDSALYFCASSRRTGSAGGPVEQFFGPGTRLTVL.

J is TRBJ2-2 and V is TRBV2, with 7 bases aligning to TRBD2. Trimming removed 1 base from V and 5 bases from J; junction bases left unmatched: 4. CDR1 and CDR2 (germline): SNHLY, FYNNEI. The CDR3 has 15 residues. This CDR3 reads CASSEGWRETGELFF. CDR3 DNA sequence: TGTGCCAGCAGTGAAGGGTGGCGGGAGACCGGGGAGCTGTTTTTT.

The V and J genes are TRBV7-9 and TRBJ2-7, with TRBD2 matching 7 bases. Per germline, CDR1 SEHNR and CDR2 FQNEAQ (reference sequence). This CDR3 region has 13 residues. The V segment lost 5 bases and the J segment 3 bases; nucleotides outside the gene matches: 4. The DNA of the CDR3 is TGTGCCAGCAGCCCAGGGACTATCTACGAGCAGTACTTC. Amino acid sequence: CASSPGTIYEQYF.

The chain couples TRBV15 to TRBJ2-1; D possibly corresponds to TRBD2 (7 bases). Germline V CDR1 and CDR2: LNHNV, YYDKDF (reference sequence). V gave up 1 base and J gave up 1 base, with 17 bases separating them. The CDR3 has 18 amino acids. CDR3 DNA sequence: TGTGCCACCAGCAGAGGAGCTAGCGGAGGGGGATCCTACAATGAGCAGTTCTTC. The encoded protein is CATSRGASGGGSYNEQFF.

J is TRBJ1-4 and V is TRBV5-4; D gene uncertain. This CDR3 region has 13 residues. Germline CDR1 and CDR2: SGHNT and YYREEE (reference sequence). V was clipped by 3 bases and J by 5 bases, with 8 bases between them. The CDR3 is CASSYPGNEKLFF. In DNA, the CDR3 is TGTGCCAGCAGCTACCCAGGAAATGAAAAACTGTTTTTT. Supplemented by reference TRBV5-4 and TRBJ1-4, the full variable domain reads ETGVTQSPTHLIKTRGQQVTLRCSSQSGHNTVSWYQQALGQGPQFIFQYYREEENGRGNFPPRFSGLQFPNYSSELNVNALELDDSALYLCASSYPGNEKLFFGSGTQLSVL.

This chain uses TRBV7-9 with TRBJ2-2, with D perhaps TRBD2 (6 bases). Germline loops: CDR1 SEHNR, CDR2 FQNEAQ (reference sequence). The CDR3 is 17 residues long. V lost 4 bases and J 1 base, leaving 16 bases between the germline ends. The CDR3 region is CASSSHTGTGNTGELFF. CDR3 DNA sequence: TGTGCCAGCAGCTCTCATACGGGGACTGGGAACACCGGGGAGCTGTTTTTT.

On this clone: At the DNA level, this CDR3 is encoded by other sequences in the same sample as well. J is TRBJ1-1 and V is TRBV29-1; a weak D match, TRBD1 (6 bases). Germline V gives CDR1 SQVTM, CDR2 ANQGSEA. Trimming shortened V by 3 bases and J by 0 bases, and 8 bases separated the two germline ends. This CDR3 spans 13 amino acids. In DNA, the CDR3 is TGCAGCGTTGACAGGGGAATGAACACTGAAGCTTTCTTT. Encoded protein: CSVDRGMNTEAFF.

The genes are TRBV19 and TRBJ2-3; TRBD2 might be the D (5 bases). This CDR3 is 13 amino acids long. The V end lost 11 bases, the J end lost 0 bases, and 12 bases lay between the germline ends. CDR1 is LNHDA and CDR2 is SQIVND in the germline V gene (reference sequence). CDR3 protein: CASAGVSTDTQYF. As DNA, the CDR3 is TGTGCCTCGGCCGGGGTAAGCACAGATACGCAGTATTTT.

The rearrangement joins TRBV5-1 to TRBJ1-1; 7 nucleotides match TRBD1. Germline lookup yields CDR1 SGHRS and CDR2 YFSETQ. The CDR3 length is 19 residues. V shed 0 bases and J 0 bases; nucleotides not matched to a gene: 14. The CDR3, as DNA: TGCGCCAGCAGCTTGGAAAGTGAACAGGGGAGGGGAATGAACACTGAAGCTTTCTTT. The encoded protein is CASSLESEQGRGMNTEAFF.